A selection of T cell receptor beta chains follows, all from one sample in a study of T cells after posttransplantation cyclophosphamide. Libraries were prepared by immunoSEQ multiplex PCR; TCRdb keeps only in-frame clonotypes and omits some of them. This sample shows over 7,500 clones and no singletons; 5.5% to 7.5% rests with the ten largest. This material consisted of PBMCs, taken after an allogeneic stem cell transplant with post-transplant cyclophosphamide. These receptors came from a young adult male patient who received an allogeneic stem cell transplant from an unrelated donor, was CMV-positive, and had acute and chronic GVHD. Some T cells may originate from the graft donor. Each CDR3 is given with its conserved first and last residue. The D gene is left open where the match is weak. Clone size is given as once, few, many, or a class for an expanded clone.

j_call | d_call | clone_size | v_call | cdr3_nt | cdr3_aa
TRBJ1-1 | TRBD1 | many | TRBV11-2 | TGTGCCAGCAGCCTGCGGACAGGGGACACTGAAGCTTTCTTT | CASSLRTGDTEAFF
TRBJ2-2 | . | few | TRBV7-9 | TGTGCCAGCAGCTTTGGCGGCCGCGAGCTGTTTTTT | CASSFGGRELFF
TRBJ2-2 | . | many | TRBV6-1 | TGTGCCAGCAGCAACCTACAGGGAACCGGGGAGCTGTTTTTT | CASSNLQGTGELFF
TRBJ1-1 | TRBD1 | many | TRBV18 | TGTGCCAGCTCACCATACAGGACAGGGGCTGAAGCTTTCTTT | CASSPYRTGAEAFF
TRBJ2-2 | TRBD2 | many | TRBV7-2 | TGTGCCAGCAGCTTAGACCGTCTAGCGGGCAACACCGGGGAGCTGTTTTTT | CASSLDRLAGNTGELFF
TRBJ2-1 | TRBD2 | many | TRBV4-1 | TGCGCCAGCAGCCCCAACCTACTACCGGGACTAGCGGGCCGCTCCTACAATGAGCAGTTCTTC | CASSPNLLPGLAGRSYNEQFF
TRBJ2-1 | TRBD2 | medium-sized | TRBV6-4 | TGTGCCAGCAGTGCACTAGCGGGGGGGGATGAGCAGTTCTTC | CASSALAGGDEQFF
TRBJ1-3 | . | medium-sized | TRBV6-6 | TGTGCCAGCAGCCCAAGGGCGGGTGGAAACACCATATATTTT | CASSPRAGGNTIYF
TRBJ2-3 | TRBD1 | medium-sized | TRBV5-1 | TGCGCCAGCACTAGACAGGGGGCAGGAGATACGCAGTATTTT | CASTRQGAGDTQYF
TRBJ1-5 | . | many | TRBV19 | TGTGCCAGTAGTATGATACGCGTTGAGCCCCAGCATTTT | CASSMIRVEPQHF
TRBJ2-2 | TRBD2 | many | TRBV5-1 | TGCGCCAGCAGCCCCTTCTCGGGGGGGGCCGGGACCGGGGAGCTGTTTTTT | CASSPFSGGAGTGELFF
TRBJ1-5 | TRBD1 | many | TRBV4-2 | TGTGCCAGCAGCCAGTTAGGGACAGGGCCCAATCAGCCCCAGCATTTT | CASSQLGTGPNQPQHF
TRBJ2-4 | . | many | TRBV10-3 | TGTGCCATCAGTGAGTCGGGACACCTTTTAGCCAAAAACATTCAGTACTTC | CAISESGHLLAKNIQYF
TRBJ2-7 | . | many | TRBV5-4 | TGTGCCAGCAGCTTGGCAGGGGTGCCCTACGAGCAGTACTTC | CASSLAGVPYEQYF
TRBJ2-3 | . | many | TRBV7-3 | TGTGCCAGCAGCTTAAATAGTGGAGTAGCGGGCACAGATACGCAGTATTTT | CASSLNSGVAGTDTQYF